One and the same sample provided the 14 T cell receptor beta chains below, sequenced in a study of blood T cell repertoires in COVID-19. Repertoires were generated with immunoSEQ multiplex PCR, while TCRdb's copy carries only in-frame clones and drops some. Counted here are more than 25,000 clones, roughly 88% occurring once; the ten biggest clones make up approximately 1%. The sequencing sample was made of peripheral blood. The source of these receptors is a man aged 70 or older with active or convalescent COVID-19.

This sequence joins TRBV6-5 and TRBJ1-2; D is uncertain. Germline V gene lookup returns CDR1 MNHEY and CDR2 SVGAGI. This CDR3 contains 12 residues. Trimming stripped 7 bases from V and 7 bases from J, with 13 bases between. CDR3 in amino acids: CASIRGGVGYTF. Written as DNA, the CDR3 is TGTGCCAGCATTAGAGGAGGTGTTGGCTACACCTTC.

The CDR3 region is CASSAQRGHEAFF. CDR3 coding DNA: TGTGCCAGTAGTGCTCAAAGGGGGCATGAAGCTTTCTTT. V usage is TRBV19 and J usage is TRBJ1-1; 7 nucleotides align to TRBD1. Germline V CDR1 and CDR2: LNHDA, SQIVND (reference sequence). The CDR3 has 13 residues. The V and J ends lost 5 bases and 7 bases, in that order; junction bases with no gene match: 7.

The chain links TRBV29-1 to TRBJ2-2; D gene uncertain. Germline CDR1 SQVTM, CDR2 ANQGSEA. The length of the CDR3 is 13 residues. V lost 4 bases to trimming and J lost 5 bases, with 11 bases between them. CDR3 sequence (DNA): TGCAGCGTTGCTCTCCCCGTAACCGGGGAGCTGTTTTTT. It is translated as CSVALPVTGELFF.

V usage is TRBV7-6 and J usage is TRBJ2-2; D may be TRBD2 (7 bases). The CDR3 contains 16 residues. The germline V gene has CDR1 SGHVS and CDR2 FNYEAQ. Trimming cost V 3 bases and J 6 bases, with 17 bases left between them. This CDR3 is CASSFPVEGGSGELFF. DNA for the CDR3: TGTGCCAGCAGCTTCCCGGTTGAGGGGGGGTCCGGGGAGCTGTTTTTT.

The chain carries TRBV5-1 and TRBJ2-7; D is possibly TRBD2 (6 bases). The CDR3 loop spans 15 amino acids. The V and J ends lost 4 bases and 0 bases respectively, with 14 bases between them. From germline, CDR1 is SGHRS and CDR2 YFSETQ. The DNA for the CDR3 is TGCGCCAGCAGCCCTATTCCTAGCGTCTCCTACGAGCAGTACTTC. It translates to CASSPIPSVSYEQYF.

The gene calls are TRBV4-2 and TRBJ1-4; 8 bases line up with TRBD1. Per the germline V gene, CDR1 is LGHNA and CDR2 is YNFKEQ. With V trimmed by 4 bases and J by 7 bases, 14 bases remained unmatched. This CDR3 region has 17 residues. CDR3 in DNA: TGTGCCAGCAGCCTCTCGACCCTGGACAGGGACAGTGAAAAACTGTTTTTT. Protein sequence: CASSLSTLDRDSEKLFF.

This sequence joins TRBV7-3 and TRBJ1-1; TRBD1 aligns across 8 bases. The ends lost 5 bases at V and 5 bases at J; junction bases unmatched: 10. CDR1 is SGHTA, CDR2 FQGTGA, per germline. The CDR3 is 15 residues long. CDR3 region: CASSVQGARGTEAFF. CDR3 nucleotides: TGTGCCAGCAGCGTCCAGGGGGCGAGGGGGACTGAAGCTTTCTTT.

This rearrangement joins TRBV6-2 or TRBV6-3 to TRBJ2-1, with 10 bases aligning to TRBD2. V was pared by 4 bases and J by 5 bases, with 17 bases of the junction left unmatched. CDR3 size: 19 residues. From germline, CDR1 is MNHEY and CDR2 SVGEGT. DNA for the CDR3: TGTGCCAGCAGTTGGAGTATAGCGGGAGGCCCCCAGTACCACAATGAGCAGTTCTTC. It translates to CASSWSIAGGPQYHNEQFF.

This CDR3 reads CASSLLPQSTDTQYF. CDR3 nucleotides: TGTGCCAGCAGCTTGTTGCCCCAGAGCACAGATACGCAGTATTTT. J is TRBJ2-3 and V is TRBV5-6, with D unresolved. The CDR3 has 15 residues. Germline V gene data show CDR1 as SGHDT and CDR2 as YYEEEE. V was pared by 1 base and J by 0 bases, with 9 bases between.

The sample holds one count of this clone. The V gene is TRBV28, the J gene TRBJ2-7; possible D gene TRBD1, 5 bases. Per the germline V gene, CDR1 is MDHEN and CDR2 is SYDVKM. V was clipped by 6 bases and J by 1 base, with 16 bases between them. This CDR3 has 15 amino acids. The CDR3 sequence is CASSSARTRSYEQYF. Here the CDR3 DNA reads TGTGCCAGCAGCTCGGCACGGACACGTTCCTACGAGCAGTACTTC.

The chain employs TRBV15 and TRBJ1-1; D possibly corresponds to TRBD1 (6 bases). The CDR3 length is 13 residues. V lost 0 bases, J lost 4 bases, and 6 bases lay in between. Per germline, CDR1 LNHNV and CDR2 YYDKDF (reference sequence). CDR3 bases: TGTGCCACCAGCAGAGAAGGGGGCACTGAAGCTTTCTTT. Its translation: CATSREGGTEAFF.

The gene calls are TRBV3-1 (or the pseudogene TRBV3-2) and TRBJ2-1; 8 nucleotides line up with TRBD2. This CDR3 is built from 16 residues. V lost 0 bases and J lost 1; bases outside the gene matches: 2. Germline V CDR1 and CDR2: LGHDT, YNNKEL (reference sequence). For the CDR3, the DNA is TGTGCCAGCAGCCAAGACAGCGGGGGTTCCTACAATGAGCAGTTCTTC. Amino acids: CASSQDSGGSYNEQFF.

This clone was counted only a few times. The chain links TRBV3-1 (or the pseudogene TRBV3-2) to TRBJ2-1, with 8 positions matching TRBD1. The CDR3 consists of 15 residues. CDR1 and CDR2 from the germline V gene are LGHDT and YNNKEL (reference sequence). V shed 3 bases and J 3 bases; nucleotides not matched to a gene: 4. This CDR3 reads CASSHDRGFYNEQFF. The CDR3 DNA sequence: TGTGCCAGCAGCCACGACAGGGGATTCTACAATGAGCAGTTCTTC.

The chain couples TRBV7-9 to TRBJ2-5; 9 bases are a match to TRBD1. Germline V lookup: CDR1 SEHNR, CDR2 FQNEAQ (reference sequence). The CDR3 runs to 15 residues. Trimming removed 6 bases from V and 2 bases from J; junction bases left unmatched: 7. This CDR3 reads CASRVTGGPQETQYF. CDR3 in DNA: TGTGCCAGCAGGGTGACAGGGGGACCTCAAGAGACCCAGTACTTC.